This record looks at one T cell receptor (beta chain) sequence and its context. The antigen is undetermined. The sample belongs to a study of T cell responses to AZD1222 COVID-19 vaccine. As for the study in general: Timing groups of about 4 and about 12 weeks for second doses were pooled. Study-level results: At baseline, just 6 or 7 AZD1222 recipients tested seropositive. Spike-specific TCR breadth and depth were elevated following two AZD1222 doses. Females made up more of the donors, who were largely white British, and clonal diversity may have come out too low.

The CDR3 is 15 residues long. The germline V gene encodes CDR1 SGHTA and CDR2 FQGNSA. V was cut by 0 bases and J by 3 bases, with 11 bases left in between. Some clones are missing from TCRdb's copy, which holds only in-frame ones; the method was immunoSEQ multiplex PCR. Counted here are around 100,000 clones, about 93% occurring once; the ten biggest clones make up around 5%. This clonotype was sampled from an adult in good health. The sequenced sample was peripheral blood, obtained on day 0 of AZD1222 vaccination. The V gene is TRBV7-2, the J gene TRBJ1-2, with D perhaps TRBD1 (6 bases). The CDR3: CASSLAAGVDYGYTF. CDR3 sequence (DNA): TGTGCCAGCAGCTTAGCGGCAGGGGTCGACTATGGCTACACCTTC.